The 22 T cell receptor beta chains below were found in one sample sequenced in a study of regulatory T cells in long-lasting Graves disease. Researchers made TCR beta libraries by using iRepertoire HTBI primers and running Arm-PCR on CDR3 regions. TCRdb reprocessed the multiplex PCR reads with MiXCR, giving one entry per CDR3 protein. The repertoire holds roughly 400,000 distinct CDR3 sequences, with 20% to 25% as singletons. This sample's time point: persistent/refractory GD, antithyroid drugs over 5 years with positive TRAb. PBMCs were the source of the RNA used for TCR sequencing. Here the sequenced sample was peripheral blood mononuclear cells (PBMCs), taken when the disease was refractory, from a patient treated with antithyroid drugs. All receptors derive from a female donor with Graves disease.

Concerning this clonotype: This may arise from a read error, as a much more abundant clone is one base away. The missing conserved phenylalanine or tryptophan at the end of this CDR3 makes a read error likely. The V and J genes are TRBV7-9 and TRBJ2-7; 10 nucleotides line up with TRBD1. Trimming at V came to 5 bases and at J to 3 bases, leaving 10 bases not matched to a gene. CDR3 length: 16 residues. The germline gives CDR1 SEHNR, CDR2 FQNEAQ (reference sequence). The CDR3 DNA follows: TGTGCCAGCAGCGACGGGACAGGGGAGAGTCACTACGAGCAGTACCTC. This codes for CASSDGTGESHYEQYL.

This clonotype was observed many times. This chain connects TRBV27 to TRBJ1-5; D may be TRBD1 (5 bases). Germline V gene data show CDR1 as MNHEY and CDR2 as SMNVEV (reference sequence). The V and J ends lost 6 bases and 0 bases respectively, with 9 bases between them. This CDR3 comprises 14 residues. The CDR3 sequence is CASRGPYSNQPQHF. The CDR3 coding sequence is TGTGCCAGCAGGGGACCCTATAGCAATCAGCCCCAGCATTTT.

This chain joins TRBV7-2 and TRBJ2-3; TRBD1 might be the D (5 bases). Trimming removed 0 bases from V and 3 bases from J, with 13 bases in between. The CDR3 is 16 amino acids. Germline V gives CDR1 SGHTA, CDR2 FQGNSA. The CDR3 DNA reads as TGTGCCAGCAGCTTAGCTCCAGGGCTGGGGACAGATACGCAGTATTTT. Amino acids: CASSLAPGLGTDTQYF.

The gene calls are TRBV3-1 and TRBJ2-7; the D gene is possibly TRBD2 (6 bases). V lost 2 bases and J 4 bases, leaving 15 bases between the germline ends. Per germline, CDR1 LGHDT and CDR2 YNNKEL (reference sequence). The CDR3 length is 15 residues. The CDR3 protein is CASSQRDFGVYEQYF. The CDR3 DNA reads TGTGCCAGCAGCCAAAGGGACTTCGGGGTTTACGAGCAGTACTTC.

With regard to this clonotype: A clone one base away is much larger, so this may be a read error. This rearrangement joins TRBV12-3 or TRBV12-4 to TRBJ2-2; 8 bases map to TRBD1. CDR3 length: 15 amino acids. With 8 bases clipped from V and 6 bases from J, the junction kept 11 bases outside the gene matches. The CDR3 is CASGRTGLNSGELFF. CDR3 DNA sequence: TGTGCCAGCGGGCGGACAGGGTTAAATTCCGGGGAGCTGTTTTTT.

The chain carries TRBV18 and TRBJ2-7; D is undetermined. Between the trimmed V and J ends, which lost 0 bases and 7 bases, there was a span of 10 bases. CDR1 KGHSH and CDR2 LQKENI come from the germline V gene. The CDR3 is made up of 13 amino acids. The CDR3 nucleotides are TGTGCCAGCTCACCACCGCATATACGGGAGCAGTACTTC. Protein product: CASSPPHIREQYF.

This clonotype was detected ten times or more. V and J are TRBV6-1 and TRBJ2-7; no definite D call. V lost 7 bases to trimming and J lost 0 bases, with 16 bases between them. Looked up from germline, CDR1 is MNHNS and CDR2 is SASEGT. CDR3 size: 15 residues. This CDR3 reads CASKRDAFNSYEQYF. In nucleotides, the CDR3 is TGTGCCAGCAAACGCGACGCGTTCAACTCCTACGAGCAGTACTTC.

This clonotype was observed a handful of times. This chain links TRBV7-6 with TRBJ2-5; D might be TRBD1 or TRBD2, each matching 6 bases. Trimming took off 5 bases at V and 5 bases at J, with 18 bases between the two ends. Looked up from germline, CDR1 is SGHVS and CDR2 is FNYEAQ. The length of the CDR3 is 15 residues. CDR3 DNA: TGTGCCAGCAGCCTCTTTGGGGGGCCTCAGGAGACCCAGTACTTC. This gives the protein CASSLFGGPQETQYF.

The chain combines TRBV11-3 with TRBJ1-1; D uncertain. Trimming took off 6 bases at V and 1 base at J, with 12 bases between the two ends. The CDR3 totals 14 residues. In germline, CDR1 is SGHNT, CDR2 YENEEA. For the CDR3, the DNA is TGTGCCAGCAGTAAGCCCCCGAAGAACACTGAAGCTTTCTTT. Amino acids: CASSKPPKNTEAFF.

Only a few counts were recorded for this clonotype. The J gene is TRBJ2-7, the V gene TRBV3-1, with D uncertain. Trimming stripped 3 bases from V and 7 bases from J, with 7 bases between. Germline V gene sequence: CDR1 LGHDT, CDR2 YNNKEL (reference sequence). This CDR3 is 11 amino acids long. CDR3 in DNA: TGTGCCAGCAGCCATGGACGGGAGCAGTACTTC. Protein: CASSHGREQYF.

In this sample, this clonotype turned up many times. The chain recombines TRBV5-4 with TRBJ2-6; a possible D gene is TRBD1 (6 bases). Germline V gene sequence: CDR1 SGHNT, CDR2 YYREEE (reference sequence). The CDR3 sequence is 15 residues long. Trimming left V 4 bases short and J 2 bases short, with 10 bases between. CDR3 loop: CASSATGTGANVLTF. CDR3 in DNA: TGTGCCAGCAGCGCTACAGGGACTGGGGCCAACGTCCTGACTTTC. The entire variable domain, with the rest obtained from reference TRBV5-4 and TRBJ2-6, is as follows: ETGVTQSPTHLIKTRGQQVTLRCSSQSGHNTVSWYQQALGQGPQFIFQYYREEENGRGNFPPRFSGLQFPNYSSELNVNALELDDSALYLCASSATGTGANVLTFGAGSRLTVL.

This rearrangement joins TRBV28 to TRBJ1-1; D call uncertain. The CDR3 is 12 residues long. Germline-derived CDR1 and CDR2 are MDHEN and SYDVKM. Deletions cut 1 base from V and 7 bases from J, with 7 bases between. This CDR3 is CASSLLYSEAFF. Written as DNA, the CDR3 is TGTGCCAGCAGTTTATTGTACAGTGAAGCTTTCTTT.

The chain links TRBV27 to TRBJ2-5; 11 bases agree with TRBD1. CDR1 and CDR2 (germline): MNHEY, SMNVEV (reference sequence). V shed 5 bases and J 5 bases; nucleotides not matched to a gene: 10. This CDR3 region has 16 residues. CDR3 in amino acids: CASSRTGGMGRETQYF. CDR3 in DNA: TGTGCCAGCAGTCGGACAGGGGGCATGGGTAGGGAGACCCAGTACTTC.

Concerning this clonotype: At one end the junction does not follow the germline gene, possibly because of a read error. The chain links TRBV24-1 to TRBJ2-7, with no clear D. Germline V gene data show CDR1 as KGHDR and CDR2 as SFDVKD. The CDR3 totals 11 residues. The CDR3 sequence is CATSLRDAWRF. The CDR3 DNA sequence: TGTGCCACCAGTTTAAGGGATGCGTGGCGGTTC.

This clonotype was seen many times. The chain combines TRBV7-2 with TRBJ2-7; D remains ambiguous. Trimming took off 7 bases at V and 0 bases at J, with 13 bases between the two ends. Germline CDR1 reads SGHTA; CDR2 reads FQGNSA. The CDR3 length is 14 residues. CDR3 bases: TGTGCCAGCAACAGAGGAAGTGGCTCCTACGAGCAGTACTTC. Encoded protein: CASNRGSGSYEQYF.

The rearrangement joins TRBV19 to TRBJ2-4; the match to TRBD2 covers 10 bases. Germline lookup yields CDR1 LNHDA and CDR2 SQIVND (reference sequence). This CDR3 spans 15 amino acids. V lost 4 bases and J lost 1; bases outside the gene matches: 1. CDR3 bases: TGTGCCAGTAGTAAGCGGGAGGGGGCCAAAAACATTCAGTACTTC. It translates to CASSKREGAKNIQYF.

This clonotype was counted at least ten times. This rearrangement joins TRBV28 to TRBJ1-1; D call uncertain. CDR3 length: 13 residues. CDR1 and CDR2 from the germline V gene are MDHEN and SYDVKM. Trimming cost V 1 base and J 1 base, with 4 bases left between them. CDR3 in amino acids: CASSLFRNTEAFF. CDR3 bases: TGTGCCAGCAGTTTATTCAGGAACACTGAAGCTTTCTTT. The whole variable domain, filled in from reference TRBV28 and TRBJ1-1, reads DVKVTQSSRYLVKRTGEKVFLECVQDMDHENMFWYRQDPGLGLRLIYFSYDVKMKEKGDIPEGYSVSREKKERFSLILESASTNQTSMYLCASSLFRNTEAFFGQGTRLTVV.

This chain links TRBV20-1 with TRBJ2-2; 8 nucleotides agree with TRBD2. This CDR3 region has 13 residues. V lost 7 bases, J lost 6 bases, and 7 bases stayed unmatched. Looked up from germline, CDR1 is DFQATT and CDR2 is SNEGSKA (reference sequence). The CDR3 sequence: CSGERELSGELFF. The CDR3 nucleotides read TGCAGTGGAGAGCGGGAGCTTTCCGGGGAGCTGTTTTTT.

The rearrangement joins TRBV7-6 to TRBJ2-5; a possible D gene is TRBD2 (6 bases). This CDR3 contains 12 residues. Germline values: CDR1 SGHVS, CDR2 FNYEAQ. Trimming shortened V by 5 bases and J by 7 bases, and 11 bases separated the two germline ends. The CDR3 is CASSPWDSTQYF. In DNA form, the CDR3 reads TGTGCCAGCAGCCCTTGGGACTCGACCCAGTACTTC.

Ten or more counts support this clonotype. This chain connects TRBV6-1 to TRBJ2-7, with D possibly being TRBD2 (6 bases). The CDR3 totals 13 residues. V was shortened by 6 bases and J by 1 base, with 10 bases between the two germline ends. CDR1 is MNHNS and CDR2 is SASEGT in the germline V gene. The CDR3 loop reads CASRLGLSYEQYF. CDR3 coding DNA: TGTGCCAGCAGGTTGGGACTTTCCTACGAGCAGTACTTC.

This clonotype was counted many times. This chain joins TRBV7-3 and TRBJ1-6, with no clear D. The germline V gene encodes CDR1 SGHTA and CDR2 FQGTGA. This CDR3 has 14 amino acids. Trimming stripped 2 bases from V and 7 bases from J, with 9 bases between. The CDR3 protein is CASSLGGNNSPLHF. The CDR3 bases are TGTGCCAGCAGCTTAGGAGGGAACAATTCACCCCTCCACTTT.

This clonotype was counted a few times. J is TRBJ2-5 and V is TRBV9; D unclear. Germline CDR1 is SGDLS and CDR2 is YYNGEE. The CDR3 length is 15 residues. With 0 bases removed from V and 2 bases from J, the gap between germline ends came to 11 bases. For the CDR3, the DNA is TGTGCCAGCAGCGTAGCGGCAGGCCAACAAGAGACCCAGTACTTC. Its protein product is CASSVAAGQQETQYF.